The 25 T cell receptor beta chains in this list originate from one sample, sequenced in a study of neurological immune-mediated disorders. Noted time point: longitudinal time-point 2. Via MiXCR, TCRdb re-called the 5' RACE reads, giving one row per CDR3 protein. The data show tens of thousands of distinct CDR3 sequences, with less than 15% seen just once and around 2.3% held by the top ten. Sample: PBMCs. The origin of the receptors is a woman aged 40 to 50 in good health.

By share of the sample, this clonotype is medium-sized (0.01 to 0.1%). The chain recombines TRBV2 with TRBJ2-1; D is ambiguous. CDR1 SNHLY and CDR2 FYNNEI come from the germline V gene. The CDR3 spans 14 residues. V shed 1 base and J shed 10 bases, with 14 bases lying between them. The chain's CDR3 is CASSEEGHSEEQFF. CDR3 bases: TGTGCCAGCAGTGAAGAGGGCCATTCAGAGGAGCAGTTCTTC.

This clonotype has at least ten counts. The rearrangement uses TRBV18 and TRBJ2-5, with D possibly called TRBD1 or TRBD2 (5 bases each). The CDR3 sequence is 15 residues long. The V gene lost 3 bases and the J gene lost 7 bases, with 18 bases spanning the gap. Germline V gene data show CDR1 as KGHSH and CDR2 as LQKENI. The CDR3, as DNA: TGTGCCAGCTCACCCGGAACGGCCCTGAGGGGGACCCAGTACTTC. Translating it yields CASSPGTALRGTQYF.

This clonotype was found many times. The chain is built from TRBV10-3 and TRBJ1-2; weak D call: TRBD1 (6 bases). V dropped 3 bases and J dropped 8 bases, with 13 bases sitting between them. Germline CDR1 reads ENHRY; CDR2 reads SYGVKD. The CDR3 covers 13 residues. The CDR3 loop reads CAISDMAGDGYTF. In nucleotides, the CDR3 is TGTGCCATCAGTGATATGGCAGGGGACGGCTACACCTTC.

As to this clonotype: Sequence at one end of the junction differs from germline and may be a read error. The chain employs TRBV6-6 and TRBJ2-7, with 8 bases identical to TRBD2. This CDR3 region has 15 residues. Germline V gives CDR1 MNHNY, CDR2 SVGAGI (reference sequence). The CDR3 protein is CANSYSGGRSSEQCF. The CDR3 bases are TGTGCCAACAGTTACTCGGGGGGGCGAAGTTCGGAGCAGTGCTTC.

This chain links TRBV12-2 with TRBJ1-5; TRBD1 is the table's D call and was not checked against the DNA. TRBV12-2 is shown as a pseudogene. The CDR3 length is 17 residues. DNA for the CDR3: TGTGCAAGTCGCTCGGACAGGGGAATTGGTTCCAATCAGCCCCAGCATTTT. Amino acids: CASRSDRGIGSNQPQHF.

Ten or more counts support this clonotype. The CDR3 sequence is CSARSQHTEAFF. The CDR3 DNA reads TGCAGTGCTAGATCCCAGCACACTGAAGCTTTCTTT. This rearrangement joins TRBV20-1 to TRBJ1-1; D not resolved. Germline V gives CDR1 DFQATT, CDR2 SNEGSKA (reference sequence). V was pared by 2 bases and J by 3 bases, with 7 bases between. This CDR3 has 12 amino acids.

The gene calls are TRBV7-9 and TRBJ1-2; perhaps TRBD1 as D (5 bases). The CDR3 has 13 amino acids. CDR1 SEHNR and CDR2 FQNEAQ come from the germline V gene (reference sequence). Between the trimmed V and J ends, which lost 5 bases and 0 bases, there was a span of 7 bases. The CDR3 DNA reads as TGTGCCAGCAGCGCGGGGGCTAACTATGGCTACACCTTC. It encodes CASSAGANYGYTF. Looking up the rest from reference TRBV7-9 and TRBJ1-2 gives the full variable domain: DTGVSQNPRHKITKRGQNVTFRCDPISEHNRLYWYRQTLGQGPEFLTYFQNEAQLEKSRLLSDRFSAERPKGSFSTLEIQRTEQGDSAMYLCASSAGANYGYTFGSGTRLTVV.

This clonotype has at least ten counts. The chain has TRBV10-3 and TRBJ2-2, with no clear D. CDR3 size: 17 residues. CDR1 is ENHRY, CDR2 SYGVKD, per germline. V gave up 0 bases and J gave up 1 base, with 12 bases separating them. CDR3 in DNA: TGTGCCATCAGTGAGTCGTGGAAACACTTGAACACCGGGGAGCTGTTTTTT. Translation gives CAISESWKHLNTGELFF.

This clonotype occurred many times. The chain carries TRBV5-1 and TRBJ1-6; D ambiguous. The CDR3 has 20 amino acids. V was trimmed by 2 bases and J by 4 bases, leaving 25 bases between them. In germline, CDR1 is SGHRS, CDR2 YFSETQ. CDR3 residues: CASSFPGARILNGYNSPLHF. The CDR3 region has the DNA TGCGCCAGCAGCTTCCCGGGTGCGAGGATCCTGAACGGTTATAATTCACCCCTCCACTTT. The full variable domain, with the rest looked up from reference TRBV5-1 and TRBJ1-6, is KAGVTQTPRYLIKTRGQQVTLSCSPISGHRSVSWYQQTPGQGLQFLFEYFSETQRNKGNFPGRFSGRQFSNSRSEMNVSTLELGDSALYLCASSFPGARILNGYNSPLHFGNGTRLTVT.

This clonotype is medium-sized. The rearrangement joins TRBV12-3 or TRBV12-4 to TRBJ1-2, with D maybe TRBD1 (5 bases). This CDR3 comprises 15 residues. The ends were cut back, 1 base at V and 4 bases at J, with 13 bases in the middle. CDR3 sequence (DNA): TGTGCCAGCAGTTTAGTAGTCCAGGGTGGCTATGGCTACACCTTC. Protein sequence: CASSLVVQGGYGYTF.

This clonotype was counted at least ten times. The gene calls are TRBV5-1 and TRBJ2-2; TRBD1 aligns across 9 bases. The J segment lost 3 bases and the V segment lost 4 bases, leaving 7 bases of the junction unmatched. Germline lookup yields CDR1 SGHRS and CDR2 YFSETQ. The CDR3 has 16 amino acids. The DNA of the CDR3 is TGCGCCAGCAGCACCGGGACAGGGTCAGACACCGGGGAGCTGTTTTTT. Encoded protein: CASSTGTGSDTGELFF.

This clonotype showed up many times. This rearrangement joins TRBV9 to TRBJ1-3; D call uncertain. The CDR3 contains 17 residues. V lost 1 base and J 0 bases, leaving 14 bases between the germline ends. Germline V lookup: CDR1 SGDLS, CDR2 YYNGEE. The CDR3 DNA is TGTGCCAGCAGCGTACACAGTCCTCAGCTCTCTGGAAACACCATATATTTT. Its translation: CASSVHSPQLSGNTIYF.

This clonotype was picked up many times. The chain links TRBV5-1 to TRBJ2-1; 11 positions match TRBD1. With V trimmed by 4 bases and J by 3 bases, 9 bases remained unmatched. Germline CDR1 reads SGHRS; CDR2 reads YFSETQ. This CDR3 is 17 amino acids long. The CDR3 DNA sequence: TGCGCCAGCAGCCGATTTTCCGGGACAGGGGGCTACAATGAGCAGTTCTTC. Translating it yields CASSRFSGTGGYNEQFF.

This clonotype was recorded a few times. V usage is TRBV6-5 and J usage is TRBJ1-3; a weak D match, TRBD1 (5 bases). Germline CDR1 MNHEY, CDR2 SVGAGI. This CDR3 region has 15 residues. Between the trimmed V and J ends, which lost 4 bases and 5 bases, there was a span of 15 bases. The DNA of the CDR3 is TGTGCCAGCAGTTCTGAGGGGTCAGGGAGAAACACCATATATTTT. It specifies CASSSEGSGRNTIYF.

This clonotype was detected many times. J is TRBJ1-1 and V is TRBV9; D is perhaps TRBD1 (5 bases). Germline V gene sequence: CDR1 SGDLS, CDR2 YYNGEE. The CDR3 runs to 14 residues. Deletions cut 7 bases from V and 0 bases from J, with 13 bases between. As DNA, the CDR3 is TGTGCCAGCCGGCCGTGGGGGATGAACACTGAAGCTTTCTTT. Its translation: CASRPWGMNTEAFF.

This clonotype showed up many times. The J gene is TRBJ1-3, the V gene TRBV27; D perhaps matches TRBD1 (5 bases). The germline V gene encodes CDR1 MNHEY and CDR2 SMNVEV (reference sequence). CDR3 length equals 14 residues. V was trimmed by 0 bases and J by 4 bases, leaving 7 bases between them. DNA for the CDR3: TGTGCCAGCAGTTTATCGAGACAGGGAAACACCATATATTTT. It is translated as CASSLSRQGNTIYF.

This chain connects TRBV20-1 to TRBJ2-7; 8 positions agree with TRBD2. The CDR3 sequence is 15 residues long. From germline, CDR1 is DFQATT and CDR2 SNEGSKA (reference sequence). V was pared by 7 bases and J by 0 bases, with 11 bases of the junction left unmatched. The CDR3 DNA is TGCAGTGGAAGGGGACTAGAGCTGAGCTCCTACGAGCAGTACTTC. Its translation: CSGRGLELSSYEQYF.

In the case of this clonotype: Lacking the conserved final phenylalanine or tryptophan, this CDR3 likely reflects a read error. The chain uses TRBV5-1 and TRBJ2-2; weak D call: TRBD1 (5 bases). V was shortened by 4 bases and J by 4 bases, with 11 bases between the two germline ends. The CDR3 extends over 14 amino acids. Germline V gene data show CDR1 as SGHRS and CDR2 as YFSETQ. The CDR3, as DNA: TGCGCCAGCAGCACCTTACAGGTCACCGGGGAGCTGTTTTCT. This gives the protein CASSTLQVTGELFS.

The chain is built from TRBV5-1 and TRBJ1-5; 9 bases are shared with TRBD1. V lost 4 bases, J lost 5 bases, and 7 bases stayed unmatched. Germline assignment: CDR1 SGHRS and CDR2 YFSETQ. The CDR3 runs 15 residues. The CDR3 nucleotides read TGCGCCAGCAGCCCCGGGACAGGGTTTGATCAGCCCCAGCATTTT. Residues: CASSPGTGFDQPQHF.

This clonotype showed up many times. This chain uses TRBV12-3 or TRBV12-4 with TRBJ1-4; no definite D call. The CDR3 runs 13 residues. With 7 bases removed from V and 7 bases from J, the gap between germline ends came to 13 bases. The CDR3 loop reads CASTPTTSEKLFF. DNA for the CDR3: TGTGCCAGCACCCCAACAACGAGTGAAAAACTGTTTTTT.

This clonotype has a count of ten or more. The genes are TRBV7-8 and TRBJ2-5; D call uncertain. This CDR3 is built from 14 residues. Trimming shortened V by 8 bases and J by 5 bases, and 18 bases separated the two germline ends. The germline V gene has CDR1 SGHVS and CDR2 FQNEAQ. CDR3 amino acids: CASVHRLRGETQYF. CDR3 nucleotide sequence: TGTGCCAGCGTCCATCGGCTGCGCGGCGAGACCCAGTACTTC.

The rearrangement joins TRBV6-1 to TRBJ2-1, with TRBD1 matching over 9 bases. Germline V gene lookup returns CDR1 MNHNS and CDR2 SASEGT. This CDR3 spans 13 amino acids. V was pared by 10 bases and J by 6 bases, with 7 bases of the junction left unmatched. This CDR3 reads CATTGTGLNEQFF. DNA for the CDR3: TGTGCCACCACCGGGACAGGGCTCAATGAGCAGTTCTTC.

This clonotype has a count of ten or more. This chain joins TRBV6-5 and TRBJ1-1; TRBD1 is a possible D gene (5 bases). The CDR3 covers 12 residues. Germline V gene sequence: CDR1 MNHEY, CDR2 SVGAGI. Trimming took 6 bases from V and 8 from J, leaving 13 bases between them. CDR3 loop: CASRGGGTEAFF. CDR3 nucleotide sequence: TGTGCCAGCAGGGGGGGGGGGACGGAAGCTTTCTTT.

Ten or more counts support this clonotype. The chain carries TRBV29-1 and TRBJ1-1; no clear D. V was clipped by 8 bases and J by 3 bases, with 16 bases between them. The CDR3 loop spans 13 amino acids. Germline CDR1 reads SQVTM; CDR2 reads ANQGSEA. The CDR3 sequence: CSSSASPDTEAFF. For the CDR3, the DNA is TGCAGCAGTTCGGCAAGCCCGGACACTGAAGCTTTCTTT.

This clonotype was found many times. CDR3 coding DNA: TGTGCCAGCAGGGATGTTGGACTAGCGGGAGCCTACGAGCAGTACTTC. This sequence encodes CASRDVGLAGAYEQYF. The chain is built from TRBV6-6 and TRBJ2-7, with 13 bases aligning to TRBD2. Germline V lookup: CDR1 MNHNY, CDR2 SVGAGI (reference sequence). The CDR3 loop spans 16 amino acids. After removal of 6 bases from V and 2 bases from J, the junction contained 7 bases not matched to a gene.